This T cell receptor beta chain was found in a study of T cell responses to AZD1222 COVID-19 vaccine. Method: immunoSEQ multiplex PCR; TCRdb's copy keeps in-frame clones and lacks some. The sample has 150,000 or so clones; roughly 92% are singletons. Germline CDR1 MDHEN, CDR2 SYDVKM. Unmatched junction bases numbered 4, after V lost 11 bases and J lost 4 bases. The CDR3 length is 13 residues. The chain joins TRBV28 to TRBJ2-7, with 14 bases identical to TRBD2. This TCR was sampled from an adult who received the AZD1222 COVID-19 vaccine. The sample in question was peripheral blood, obtained 28 days after the second AZD1222 dose. CDR3 loop: CAGTSGRSYEQYF. The CDR3 nucleotides read TGTGCCGGGACTAGCGGGAGATCATACGAGCAGTACTTC.